The present TCR beta chain was sequenced within a study of cytomegalovirus exposure and HLA in healthy donors. Some clones are missing from TCRdb's copy, which holds only in-frame ones; the method was immunoSEQ multiplex PCR. The repertoire holds 130,000 to 150,000 clones, with about nine tenths as singletons. Whole-study results and caveats: The study listed some 160 cytomegalovirus-associated TCR beta chains. Rare sequences made up most TCRs, while some public TCRs were found in many donors. That first-cohort TCR clusters tended to co-occur in the roughly 120 validation repertoires was found in a later analysis.

This clone was picked up one time. What it recognizes is unknown. This CDR3 region has 16 residues. The germline CDR1 and CDR2 sequences are LGHNA and YNFKEQ. V lost 0 bases and J lost 5, with 16 bases in between. V is TRBV4-2 and J is TRBJ1-2; D might be TRBD1 (5 bases). The receptor comes from a man aged 18-30 years in good health and CMV-seronegative. The sequencing input was PBMCs. The CDR3 region is CASSQDPLEQAYGYTF. The CDR3 coding sequence is TGTGCCAGCAGCCAAGATCCCCTTGAACAGGCTTATGGCTACACCTTC.